This entry lists 8 T cell receptor beta chains sequenced from one sample in a study of CD8 T cells in ankylosing spondylitis. TCRdb reprocessed the 5' RACE reads via MiXCR and lists one record per CDR3 protein. This table holds 200,000 to 250,000 distinct CDR3 sequences, 8% to 11% found once. The sample comprised blood, either unsorted or a sorted T cell fraction (not recorded which). The origin of the receptors is a male donor with ankylosing spondylitis or in good health (not recorded which).

The table lists this clonotype with many counts. The rearrangement joins TRBV6-1 to TRBJ1-4; tentatively, D is TRBD1 (6 bases). Trimming pared 5 bases from V and 6 bases from J, leaving 10 bases between. CDR1 and CDR2 (germline): MNHNS, SASEGT. This CDR3 spans 13 amino acids. The CDR3 loop reads CASSQRQDEKLFF. The CDR3, as DNA: TGTGCCAGCAGTCAAAGACAGGATGAAAAACTGTTTTTT.

The CDR3 DNA is TGCAGTGCTAGAGACGGGACACAAGCTGGGAATGAGCAGTTCTTC. This translates into CSARDGTQAGNEQFF. The chain links TRBV20-1 to TRBJ2-1; possible D gene TRBD1, 6 bases. The V gene lost 0 bases and the J gene lost 7 bases, with 16 bases spanning the gap. The CDR3 has 15 amino acids. Germline loops: CDR1 DFQATT, CDR2 SNEGSKA (reference sequence).

The chain is built from TRBV10-3 and TRBJ2-1; D is perhaps TRBD2 (5 bases). CDR1 ENHRY and CDR2 SYGVKD come from the germline V gene. The CDR3 covers 14 residues. V lost 7 bases to trimming and J lost 9 bases, with 19 bases between them. The CDR3 is CAIMDSTARSEQFF. CDR3 DNA: TGTGCCATCATGGACTCGACTGCTCGTAGTGAGCAGTTCTTC.

The rearrangement joins TRBV4-2 to TRBJ2-3; the D gene is possibly TRBD2 (7 bases). This CDR3 is 16 amino acids long. In germline, CDR1 is LGHNA, CDR2 YNFKEQ. Trimming removed 1 base from V and 0 bases from J, with 11 bases in between. CDR3 DNA sequence: TGTGCCAGCAGCCAAGCTCGGGGGGCTAGCACAGATACGCAGTATTTT. Protein: CASSQARGASTDTQYF.

In its sample, this clonotype was seen a few times. J is TRBJ1-6 and V is TRBV5-1; 10 bases line up with TRBD1. Germline V gene sequence: CDR1 SGHRS, CDR2 YFSETQ. Germline trimming cut 3 bases from V and 10 bases from J; bases unmatched to any gene: 10. The CDR3 sequence is 16 residues long. For the CDR3, the DNA is TGCGCCAGCAGCTCAGAGACAGGGGGCGCGGTATCACCCCTCCACTTT. Translated: CASSSETGGAVSPLHF. Supplemented by reference TRBV5-1 and TRBJ1-6, the full variable domain reads KAGVTQTPRYLIKTRGQQVTLSCSPISGHRSVSWYQQTPGQGLQFLFEYFSETQRNKGNFPGRFSGRQFSNSRSEMNVSTLELGDSALYLCASSSETGGAVSPLHFGNGTRLTVT.

This clonotype was seen at least ten times. The V call is TRBV12-3 or TRBV12-4, the J call TRBJ1-6; the D gene is possibly TRBD1 (6 bases). This CDR3 comprises 15 residues. The V end was cut by 5 bases, the J end by 6 bases, with 14 bases between. The CDR3 is CASSPTGSPNSPLHF. The DNA of the CDR3 is TGTGCCAGCAGTCCTACAGGGTCACCTAATTCACCCCTCCACTTT.

This clonotype has ten or more counts. The chain combines TRBV6-1 with TRBJ2-1, with D perhaps being TRBD1 or TRBD2 (6 bases each). CDR3 length: 15 residues. V was pared by 5 bases and J by 2 bases, with 13 bases between. Germline V gene data show CDR1 as MNHNS and CDR2 as SASEGT. The CDR3 bases are TGTGCCAGCAGTCTTCTTGGGGGGCCCTACAATGAGCAGTTCTTC. Its protein is CASSLLGGPYNEQFF.

This clonotype showed up many times. The chain links TRBV28 to TRBJ1-1; D may be TRBD1 (5 bases). The V gene's germline CDR1 is MDHEN and CDR2 SYDVKM. With 3 bases removed from V and 5 bases from J, the gap between germline ends came to 13 bases. CDR3 length: 14 residues. The DNA of the CDR3 is TGTGCCAGCAGTTTCGGGGGATTGAGTACTGAAGCTTTCTTT. Translating it yields CASSFGGLSTEAFF.